The clone carrying this T cell receptor beta chain showed up just once. Its antigen is still unknown. This sample was taken from a study of cytomegalovirus exposure and HLA in healthy donors. PCR amplification relied on 60 Vbeta primers (plus 13 Jbeta primers). Generated by immunoSEQ multiplex PCR, the TCRdb table keeps only in-frame clones and is missing some. The sample has about 210,000 clones, 78% seen once. This CDR3 has 17 residues. Germline V gene lookup returns CDR1 SEHNR and CDR2 FQNEAQ (reference sequence). J was trimmed by 4 bases and V by 1 base; bases with no gene match: 10. General observations from the study: Listed as cytomegalovirus-associated were 150 to 200 TCR beta chains. Later analysis reportedly placed an Asian-associated ancestry cluster below the roughly 700-donor mean in N-insertions. Across donors, sequencing depth was assumed by presence/absence analyses to be roughly uniform.

The source material was PBMCs. The chain recombines TRBV7-9 with TRBJ2-7; TRBD2 matches 10 bases. This clonotype was obtained from a boy under 18 in good health and CMV-seronegative. The CDR3 loop reads CASSLGVRASGGYEQYF. CDR3 in DNA: TGTGCCAGCAGCTTAGGGGTCCGGGCTAGCGGGGGTTACGAGCAGTACTTC.